Given below is one T cell receptor (beta chain) in context. No antigen is known for it. This record comes from a study of identical twins. TCRdb recomputed calls from the 5' RACE reads with MiXCR, one row per CDR3 protein. The repertoire holds under 900,000 distinct CDR3 sequences, with roughly 18% as singletons. The CDR3 sequence is 14 residues long. The V and J ends lost 6 bases and 7 bases respectively, with 15 bases between them. Study-wide findings and caveats: Shared out-of-frame alpha sequences (those common to twins) showed excess low generation probability.

The same data also went into a second study, on T cells expressing NK-cell markers. That report adds: The study sequenced eight donors, seven HCMV-seropositive and one seronegative. Sorting was limited to alpha-beta TCR-expressing T cells with an anti-gamma-delta TCR antibody in several experiments. Similarly, these clonotypes led the CD3+CD56-NKG2C+ fraction as well in several donors.

The chain joins TRBV12-3 or TRBV12-4 to TRBJ2-2; D unclear. This TCR was sampled from a woman under 30 in good health. Sequenced input: PBMCs. CDR3 in DNA: TGTGCCAGCAGCCCCCAGTTTGACGGCGGGGAGCTGTTTTTT. Translating it yields CASSPQFDGGELFF.